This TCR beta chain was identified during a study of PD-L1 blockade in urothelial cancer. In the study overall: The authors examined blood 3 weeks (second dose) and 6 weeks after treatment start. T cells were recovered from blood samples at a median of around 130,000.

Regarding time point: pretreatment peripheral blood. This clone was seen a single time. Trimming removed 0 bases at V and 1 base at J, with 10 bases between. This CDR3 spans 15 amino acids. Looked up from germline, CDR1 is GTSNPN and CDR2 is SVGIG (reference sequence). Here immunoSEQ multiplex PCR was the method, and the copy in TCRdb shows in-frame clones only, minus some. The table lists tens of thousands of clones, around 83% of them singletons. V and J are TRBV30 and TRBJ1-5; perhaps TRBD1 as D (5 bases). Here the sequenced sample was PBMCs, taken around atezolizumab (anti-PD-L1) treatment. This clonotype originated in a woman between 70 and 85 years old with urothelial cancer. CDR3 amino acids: CAWSVGQESNQPQHF. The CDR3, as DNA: TGTGCCTGGAGTGTGGGGCAGGAAAGCAATCAGCCCCAGCATTTT.